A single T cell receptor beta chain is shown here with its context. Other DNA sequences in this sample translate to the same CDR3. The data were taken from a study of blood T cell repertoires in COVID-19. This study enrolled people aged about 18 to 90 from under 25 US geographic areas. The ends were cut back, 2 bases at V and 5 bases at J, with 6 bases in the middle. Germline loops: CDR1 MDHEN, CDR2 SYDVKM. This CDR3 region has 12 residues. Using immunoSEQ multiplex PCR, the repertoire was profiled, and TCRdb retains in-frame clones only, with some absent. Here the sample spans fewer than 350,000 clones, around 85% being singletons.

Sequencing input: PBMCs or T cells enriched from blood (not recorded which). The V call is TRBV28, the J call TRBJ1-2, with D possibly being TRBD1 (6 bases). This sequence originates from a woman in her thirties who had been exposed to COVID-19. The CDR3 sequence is CASSLRGYGYTF. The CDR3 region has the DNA TGTGCCAGCAGTTTAAGGGGGTATGGCTACACCTTC.